This T cell receptor beta chain was found in a study of cytomegalovirus exposure and HLA in healthy donors. The PCR used 60 Vbeta and 13 Jbeta primers. Produced via immunoSEQ multiplex PCR; TCRdb's table is partial and in-frame only. The sample has around 300,000 clones, about 66% seen once; the top ten hold 2% to 2.5%. Concerning this clone: Its antigen is as yet unknown.

Points from the study as a whole: In a later analysis, V- and J-gene trimming of beta chains associated with a DCLRE1C missense variant, replicated independently.

The V end lost 5 bases, the J end lost 0 bases, and 4 bases lay between the germline ends. Germline values: CDR1 SGHVS, CDR2 FNYEAQ. The CDR3 is 13 residues long. The V gene is TRBV7-6, the J gene TRBJ2-2; D ambiguous. The sample consisted of PBMCs. This receptor was identified in a female donor in good health and CMV-seronegative. The CDR3 is CASSPTNTGELFF. The CDR3 DNA reads as TGTGCCAGCAGCCCAACGAACACCGGGGAGCTGTTTTTT. Variable domain in full (rest from reference TRBV7-6 and TRBJ2-2): GAGVSQSPRYKVTKRGQDVALRCDPISGHVSLYWYRQALGQGPEFLTYFNYEAQQDKSGLPNDRFSAERPEGSISTLTIQRTEQRDSAMYRCASSPTNTGELFFGEGSRLTVL.